This T cell receptor (beta chain) was profiled in a study of shared clonotypes between healthy human individuals (TCRdb year 2020). For the wider study: The cohort included three men and a couple of women between 18 and 49 years of age. Libraries were prepared and TCR repertoires were sequenced by different laboratories using diverse techniques, in order to increase sequencing depth and limit assay-specific biases. Blood TCR repertoires of about 5 healthy adults were deeply sequenced to estimate repertoire size and the extent of clonotype sharing between individuals. Between about 0.94 and 8.9 billion PBMCs per donor were obtained by leukapheresis.

Donors were healthy HIV-negative adults with no recently reported acute infections or vaccinations. Only Caucasian adults living in Nashville, Tennessee, USA were represented among the donors. In the unsorted samples, 90 million or so PBMCs were counted, and genomic DNA was extracted using the QIAamp DNA Blood Mini kit. Blood was obtained by leukapheresis, after which PBMCs were separated by Ficoll-Histopaque density gradient centrifugation and cryopreserved in liquid nitrogen vapor phase. This clone was seen a handful of times. No cognate antigen has been identified for it. No base quality values were provided; no much bigger clone lies one nucleotide off. Using the deep immunoSEQ assay, TCR CDR3 regions were amplified from genomic DNA by multiplex PCR. Extracted genomic DNA from each cell subset was spread evenly across all wells of several immunoSEQ 96-well plates, with each plate serving as a replicate. For unsorted PBMC, each replicate PCR was loaded with about 280 ng genomic DNA, equivalent to about 30,000 T cell genomes. Ten immunoSEQ deep assay plates were used to sequence the unsorted PBMC genomic DNA. Purified libraries were measured with a Qubit 3.0 fluorometer, size-checked on a Bioanalyzer 2100, and measured again with the KAPA Library Quantification kit. A separate single-read 150-cycle Illumina NextSeq 550 flow cell was used to sequence each immunoSEQ 96-well plate. The study's processing was this. Because the immunoSEQ output included only junctional sequences and no quality scores, the filtering could not be the same as the filtering used for full-length reads. To assign V/J genes and CDR3, sequences were annotated against IMGT germline references using PyIR, a Python wrapper for IgBLAST v1.9. Any read was removed if the V/J assignment was weak (E-value above 1e-6), the CDR3 was missing, or the read contained stop codons, out-of-frame junctions, or ambiguous translated residues. V3J clonotypes were defined by identical inferred V gene, J gene, and CDR3 amino acid sequence. The percentage overlap between two repertoires was calculated by dividing the number of shared unique clonotypes by the size of the smaller repertoire. Richness of each repertoire was evaluated using RTK rarefaction, the Chao1 estimator, and Recon v2.1 estimates of unobserved clonotypes. In TCRdb, the immuneACCESS table is reduced to in-frame sequences with V and J assigned. These tables do not hold every clone; where another copy was compared, an unresolved V gene accounts for under half, and the others remain unexplained. That table furnishes V, J and clone size, whereas the DNA furnished D and trimming. The sample data list more than 400,000 clones, and roughly 80% of these were observed just once. Clones ranked in the top ten supply 10% to 15% of the sample.

The paper's findings and limits, for the study overall: Sampling was restricted to blood, and TCR repertoires in tissues likely differ from the TCR repertoires found in blood. Pairwise subsampling led to the expectation that sequencing depth would affect the degree of clonotype sharing among donors. The small number of donors limited the genetic and exposure-history diversity represented.

V loses 0 bases of germline sequence and J loses 3 bases, and the interval between the two ends is 14 bases. The CDR3 holds 16 amino acids from the cysteine to the phenylalanine. Only the CDR3 part of the read is kept: 48 bases, read in frame from the first base. Reading the germline V gene (reference sequence) gives CDR1 WNHNN and CDR2 SYGVQD. The TCR was taken from a woman aged 40 to 50 in good health. Some clones in this sample may be carry-over from other donors' samples. Recombination connected TRBV10-1 to TRBJ1-1, and possibly TRBD1, on 5 matching bases. Input material: PBMCs. The DNA sequence is as follows: TGCGCCAGCAGTGAGTCGAACGCAGGGCGGGACACTGAAGCTTTCTTT. It is translated as CASSESNAGRDTEAFF.